Listed here are 19 T cell receptor beta chains from one sample, sequenced in a study of blood T cell repertoires in COVID-19. Profiling relied on immunoSEQ multiplex PCR, and the TCRdb table lists in-frame clones only, not all of them. The sample has approximately 470,000 clones; about 90% are singletons. Sequencing input: PBMCs or T cells enriched from blood (not recorded which). Source of these receptors: a woman aged 18-30 years who had recovered from COVID-19.

The J gene is TRBJ1-2, the V gene TRBV5-1; TRBD1 agrees at 9 bases. Trimming at V came to 4 bases and at J to 8 bases, leaving 9 bases not matched to a gene. Per the germline V gene, CDR1 is SGHRS and CDR2 is YFSETQ. CDR3 length: 14 residues. In DNA, the CDR3 is TGCGCCAGCAGCCTCGAACAGGGGGCGCAGGGCTACACCTTC. Translated, it gives CASSLEQGAQGYTF.

The chain is built from TRBV27 and TRBJ1-4; D is possibly TRBD1 (6 bases). The CDR3 is 16 residues long. Trimming cost V 6 bases and J 5 bases, with 19 bases left between them. Germline V gene sequence: CDR1 MNHEY, CDR2 SMNVEV (reference sequence). The CDR3 DNA is TGTGCCAGCAGCCAATCATACAGGGAGATAAATGAAAAACTGTTTTTT. It encodes CASSQSYREINEKLFF.

The J gene is TRBJ2-5, the V gene TRBV4-1; 11 positions match TRBD2. Germline V gives CDR1 MGHRA, CDR2 YSYEKL. This CDR3 region has 16 residues. V was clipped by 3 bases and J by 5 bases; unmatched bases: 8. Here the CDR3 DNA reads TGCGCCAGCAGCCATCTTTTAGCGGGGGGGCCCGAGACCCAGTACTTC. It specifies CASSHLLAGGPETQYF.

The J gene is TRBJ2-7, the V gene TRBV5-1; no definite D call. CDR3 length: 12 residues. The germline gives CDR1 SGHRS, CDR2 YFSETQ. V shed 3 bases and J shed 6 bases, with 10 bases lying between them. The CDR3 reads CASSSVGGEQYF. CDR3 nucleotide sequence: TGCGCCAGCAGCTCCGTCGGTGGCGAGCAGTACTTC.

V and J are TRBV9 and TRBJ1-2; D is uncertain. V gave up 5 bases and J gave up 1 base, with 9 bases separating them. The CDR3 spans 13 residues. Looked up from germline, CDR1 is SGDLS and CDR2 is YYNGEE. Here the CDR3 DNA reads TGTGCCAGCAGTGCTACGGTTAACTATGGCTACACCTTC. This sequence encodes CASSATVNYGYTF. The full variable domain, with the rest looked up from reference TRBV9 and TRBJ1-2, is DSGVTQTPKHLITATGQRVTLRCSPRSGDLSVYWYQQSLDQGLQFLIQYYNGEERAKGNILERFSAQQFPDLHSELNLSSLELGDSALYFCASSATVNYGYTFGSGTRLTVV.

The chain uses TRBV5-6 and TRBJ1-1; D uncertain. Germline V CDR1 and CDR2: SGHDT, YYEEEE. The CDR3 is 14 amino acids. Trimming shortened V by 2 bases and J by 6 bases, and 14 bases separated the two germline ends. The CDR3 sequence: CASSFQDRRAEAFF. The CDR3 coding sequence is TGTGCCAGCAGCTTCCAGGACCGGAGGGCTGAAGCTTTCTTT.

The rearrangement links TRBV29-1 to TRBJ1-1, with 10 positions matching TRBD1. The CDR3 consists of 14 residues. Germline V gene data show CDR1 as SQVTM and CDR2 as ANQGSEA. After removal of 4 bases from V and 2 bases from J, the junction contained 4 bases not matched to a gene. CDR3 in amino acids: CSVGGTGANTEAFF. The CDR3 DNA reads TGCAGCGTTGGTGGGACAGGGGCTAACACTGAAGCTTTCTTT.

V is TRBV3-1 (or the pseudogene TRBV3-2) and J is TRBJ2-1; tentatively, D is TRBD1 (7 bases). Germline values: CDR1 LGHDT, CDR2 YNNKEL (reference sequence). V lost 5 bases and J lost 2, with 13 bases in between. The CDR3 consists of 15 residues. CDR3 residues: CASSSGGLPYNEQFF. The CDR3 bases are TGTGCCAGCAGCTCAGGGGGGTTACCCTACAATGAGCAGTTCTTC.

The V and J genes are TRBV3-1 (or the pseudogene TRBV3-2) and TRBJ2-7; TRBD1 might be the D (5 bases). The germline V and J ends were trimmed by 6 bases and 2 bases, with 11 bases remaining between them. Germline V gene lookup returns CDR1 LGHDT and CDR2 YNNKEL (reference sequence). This CDR3 spans 13 amino acids. The CDR3 DNA reads TGTGCCAGCAGTGGACAACTAACCTACGAGCAGTACTTC. It codes for CASSGQLTYEQYF.

On this clone: Other DNA sequences of this sample code for an identical CDR3. The chain is built from TRBV6-5 and TRBJ1-1; D gene uncertain. Germline V gene lookup returns CDR1 MNHEY and CDR2 SVGAGI. The CDR3 contains 12 residues. Trimming stripped 5 bases from V and 1 base from J, with 5 bases between. Here the CDR3 reads CASSRGNTEAFF. DNA of the CDR3: TGTGCCAGCAGTAGAGGGAACACTGAAGCTTTCTTT.

The CDR3 DNA reads TGCGCCAGCAGCTTCCAGGGGGCGCGGACCGGGGAGCTGTTTTTT. As protein: CASSFQGARTGELFF. The chain links TRBV5-1 to TRBJ2-2; 8 bases are shared with TRBD1. The CDR3 is 15 residues long. Germline CDR1 is SGHRS and CDR2 is YFSETQ. The V and J ends lost 2 bases and 5 bases, in that order; junction bases with no gene match: 5.

This chain connects TRBV6-1 to TRBJ2-7, with D perhaps matching TRBD1 (5 bases). The germline V gene has CDR1 MNHNS and CDR2 SASEGT. Trimming cost V 3 bases and J 0 bases, with 12 bases left between them. The length of the CDR3 is 15 residues. The CDR3 loop is CASSDDSQFSYEQYF. The CDR3, as DNA: TGTGCCAGCAGTGACGACAGCCAATTCTCCTACGAGCAGTACTTC.

This clone was seen more than once but under ten times. This chain uses TRBV19 with TRBJ1-1; D perhaps matches TRBD1 (6 bases). CDR1 LNHDA and CDR2 SQIVND come from the germline V gene (reference sequence). The CDR3 sequence is 13 residues long. The ends were cut back, 8 bases at V and 4 bases at J, with 14 bases in the middle. The CDR3 loop is CASGRTVGTEAFF. DNA for the CDR3: TGTGCCAGTGGGCGGACAGTCGGCACTGAAGCTTTCTTT.

V gene TRBV7-9 combines with J gene TRBJ1-2; 7 positions match TRBD1. J gave up 1 base and V 4 bases, and 9 bases lay outside the gene matches. CDR1 is SEHNR and CDR2 is FQNEAQ in the germline V gene (reference sequence). The length of the CDR3 is 16 residues. As DNA, the CDR3 is TGTGCCAGCAGCTCAGTCGACAGGGCTGTTAACTATGGCTACACCTTC. Residues: CASSSVDRAVNYGYTF.

This clone came up a few times. The chain combines TRBV6-5 with TRBJ2-7; 8 bases line up with TRBD2. Germline V gene sequence: CDR1 MNHEY, CDR2 SVGAGI. This CDR3 is 14 amino acids long. V dropped 5 bases and J dropped 1; count of bases not matched to a gene: 4. This CDR3 is CASSRLASSYEQYF. The DNA for the CDR3 is TGTGCCAGCAGTCGACTAGCGTCGTCCTACGAGCAGTACTTC.

The V call is TRBV30, the J call TRBJ1-6; possibly TRBD1 for D (6 bases). Germline loops: CDR1 GTSNPN, CDR2 SVGIG (reference sequence). V was shortened by 1 base and J by 7 bases, with 14 bases between the two germline ends. There are 15 residues in the CDR3. As DNA, the CDR3 is TGTGCCTGGAGTGGCCGGGACACTCAAAATTCACCCCTCCACTTT. Protein sequence: CAWSGRDTQNSPLHF.

This clone is a singleton in its sample. This chain joins TRBV6-5 and TRBJ1-2; D unresolved. The CDR3 has 15 residues. Germline V lookup: CDR1 MNHEY, CDR2 SVGAGI. V dropped 1 base and J dropped 8 bases, with 17 bases sitting between them. The CDR3 sequence: CASSYLEEPNSGYTF. The CDR3 DNA reads as TGTGCCAGCAGTTACTTGGAGGAACCCAATTCCGGCTACACCTTC.

The chain carries TRBV19 and TRBJ2-2, with 9 bases that match TRBD1. After removal of 5 bases from V and 7 bases from J, the junction contained 8 bases not matched to a gene. CDR1 and CDR2 (germline): LNHDA, SQIVND (reference sequence). The CDR3 has 15 residues. The CDR3 DNA reads TGTGCCAGTAGTGCCTACAGGGGGCAGGACGGGGAGCTGTTTTTT. It is translated as CASSAYRGQDGELFF. Complete variable domain (other parts from reference TRBV19 and TRBJ2-2): DGGITQSPKYLFRKEGQNVTLSCEQNLNHDAMYWYRQDPGQGLRLIYYSQIVNDFQKGDIAEGYSVSREKKESFPLTVTSAQKNPTAFYLCASSAYRGQDGELFFGEGSRLTVL.

The genes are TRBV19 and TRBJ1-4, with D hard to call. The V gene lost 6 bases and the J gene lost 10 bases, with 18 bases spanning the gap. Germline CDR1 is LNHDA and CDR2 is SQIVND (reference sequence). This CDR3 has 14 residues. CDR3 sequence (DNA): TGTGCCAGTAGCTCAGACGGAGGGATAGGAAAACTGTTTTTT. Protein sequence: CASSSDGGIGKLFF. Based on the CDR3 plus reference TRBV19 and TRBJ1-4, the full variable domain is DGGITQSPKYLFRKEGQNVTLSCEQNLNHDAMYWYRQDPGQGLRLIYYSQIVNDFQKGDIAEGYSVSREKKESFPLTVTSAQKNPTAFYLCASSSDGGIGKLFFGSGTQLSVL.